A selection of T cell receptor beta chains follows, all from one sample in a study of T cell changes during pregnancy in multiple sclerosis. Assay: immunoSEQ multiplex PCR; the TCRdb copy retains only in-frame clones and omits some. The sample yields 30,000 to 35,000 clones, 90% seen once. Here the sequenced sample was CD8+ T cells from peripheral blood mononuclear cells, taken before pregnancy. Receptors were obtained from a female donor with multiple sclerosis, enrolled in a pregnancy study. Each CDR3 is given with its conserved first and last residue. D genes are given only for firm matches. The size of a clone is reported for some rows only, either as once, few or many, or as a class for expanded clones.

j_gene,abundance,v_gene,d_gene,CDR3nt,CDR3aa
TRBJ1-2,.,TRBV27,.,TGTGCCAGCAGTTTAAACAGGGCCTATGGCTACACCTTC,CASSLNRAYGYTF
TRBJ2-5,.,TRBV30,.,TGTGCCTGGAGCTCGACAGGTCAACAAGAGACCCAGTACTTC,CAWSSTGQQETQYF
TRBJ2-3,.,TRBV19,TRBD2,TGTGCCAGTAGCCCATCTATAGCGGGGGGGCGAACAGATACGCAGTATTTT,CASSPSIAGGRTDTQYF
TRBJ1-2,.,TRBV27,.,TGTGCCAGCAGTACCACCAGGGCCGACTATGGCTACACCTTC,CASSTTRADYGYTF
TRBJ2-5,.,TRBV29-1,.,TGCAGCGTTGATGAACAGGGTGTCGAGACCCAGTACTTC,CSVDEQGVETQYF
TRBJ2-5,.,TRBV11-3,TRBD2,TGTGCCAGCAGCCCCCGGGAGGGGCAGGGAAGGGAGACCCAGTACTTC,CASSPREGQGRETQYF
TRBJ1-5,.,TRBV11-2,.,TGTGCCAGCAGCTCACACGCGGGAACGGGCAATCAGCCCCAGCATTTT,CASSSHAGTGNQPQHF
TRBJ2-7,few,TRBV6-4,TRBD1,TGTGCCAGCAGTGCCGAGACAGGGGGCAGCTACGAGCAGTACTTC,CASSAETGGSYEQYF
TRBJ2-5,.,TRBV7-2,.,TGTGCCAGCAGCTTAGAAGTCAGGGTTGTAGAGACCCAGTACTTC,CASSLEVRVVETQYF
TRBJ1-1,.,TRBV11-2,TRBD1,TGTGCCAGCAGGCAAGGCGGTGGACAGGGGACGTCGATGAACACTGAAGCTTTCTTT,CASRQGGGQGTSMNTEAFF
TRBJ1-1,.,TRBV25-1,.,TGTGCCAGCAGTGAATACGTCTCTAACACTGAAGCTTTCTTT,CASSEYVSNTEAFF
TRBJ1-2,.,TRBV27,TRBD1,TGTGCCAGCAGTCCCTGGACAGGGGGTGGCTACACCTTC,CASSPWTGGGYTF
TRBJ2-7,.,TRBV2,.,TGTGCCAGCAGTGAGGAAGGGCTCAAGGGGTCCTACGAGCAGTACTTC,CASSEEGLKGSYEQYF
TRBJ2-3,.,TRBV30,.,TGTGCCTGGAGTTTGACAGAGAATACGCAGTATTTT,CAWSLTENTQYF
TRBJ1-4,medium-sized,TRBV6-1,TRBD1,TGTGCCAGCAACCCGGGACAGGGAGTTGAAAAACTGTTTTTT,CASNPGQGVEKLFF
TRBJ2-2,.,TRBV9,TRBD2,TGTGCCAGCAGCCAGGAGGGCCTAGCGGGCACCGGGGAGCTGTTTTTT,CASSQEGLAGTGELFF
TRBJ1-1,.,TRBV19,.,TGTGCCAGTAGTATGACAGCCCTTATGAACACTGAAGCTTTCTTT,CASSMTALMNTEAFF
TRBJ2-3,.,TRBV27,.,TGTGCCAGCAGTTTTATCTCGACTACCCCTAGCACAGATACGCAGTATTTT,CASSFISTTPSTDTQYF
TRBJ2-7,.,TRBV11-2,.,TGTGCCAGCAGCTTAGAGACACTCGACGAGCAGTACTTC,CASSLETLDEQYF
TRBJ2-7,.,TRBV29-1,TRBD1,TGCAGCGTTGATTCTGGGACAGGGGGCCGGGACGAGCAGTACTTC,CSVDSGTGGRDEQYF
TRBJ1-1,.,TRBV12-5,.,TGTGCCGCCTGGCAGAACACTGAAGCTTTCTTT,CAAWQNTEAFF
TRBJ2-7,.,TRBV9,TRBD2,TGTGCCAGCAGCGGGACCGGGACTAGAGGATACGAGCAGTACTTC,CASSGTGTRGYEQYF
TRBJ2-5,.,TRBV9,.,TGTGCCAGCAGCGGCGACAGCCTCAACCAAGAGACCCAGTACTTC,CASSGDSLNQETQYF
TRBJ2-7,.,TRBV29-1,TRBD2,TGCAGCGTTGCCCTAGCGGGGGCCTACGAGCAGTACTTC,CSVALAGAYEQYF
TRBJ2-7,.,TRBV7-9,.,TGTGCCAGCAGCTTACAACAGGTAGCCCTCACCACCTACGAGCAGTACTTC,CASSLQQVALTTYEQYF
TRBJ1-1,once,TRBV5-1,.,TGCGCCAGCAGCTTGGGGGACGGGAGCACTGAAGCTTTCTTT,CASSLGDGSTEAFF
TRBJ1-1,.,TRBV7-6,TRBD1,TGTGCCAGCAGCCGCGGGACAGGGGGCGTGTTCAGCACTGAAGCTTTCTTT,CASSRGTGGVFSTEAFF
TRBJ1-2,.,TRBV27,TRBD1,TGTGCCAGCAGTTTAGGGGGACAGGGTTATGGCTACACCTTC,CASSLGGQGYGYTF
TRBJ2-7,.,TRBV30,.,TGTGCCTGGAGTGCCGGCCCTCGGATTGGGGCGCAGTACTTC,CAWSAGPRIGAQYF
TRBJ2-7,.,TRBV27,TRBD1,TGTGCCAGCAGTTTAAGGACAGGGAGTTCCTACGAGCAGTACTTC,CASSLRTGSSYEQYF
TRBJ2-4,.,TRBV4-3,TRBD1,TGCGCCAGCAGCCAAAGGACAGGGCCTTTGAACATTCAGTACTTC,CASSQRTGPLNIQYF
TRBJ2-3,.,TRBV11-2,TRBD2,TGTGCCAGCAGCTTAGGGGCGGGGGAGATTGTCACGGATACGCAGTATTTT,CASSLGAGEIVTDTQYF
TRBJ1-5,few,TRBV2,TRBD1,TGTGCCGGCAGGGGGCTCGGCAATCAGCCCCAGCATTTT,CAGRGLGNQPQHF
TRBJ2-7,.,TRBV10-3,TRBD1,TGTGCCACATCCGGGACAGGGCCCGAGCAGTACTTC,CATSGTGPEQYF
TRBJ2-1,.,TRBV30,.,TGTGCCTGGAGTACCGGGAATGAGCAGTTCTTC,CAWSTGNEQFF